This T cell receptor (beta chain) was sequenced in a study of blood T cell repertoires in COVID-19. Study summary: Researchers got acute and convalescent COVID-19 samples from the United States, Italy and Spain.

Using immunoSEQ multiplex PCR, the repertoire was profiled, and TCRdb retains in-frame clones only, with some absent. The data show some 77,000 clones, around nine tenths seen once. V was shortened by 2 bases and J by 3 bases, with 6 bases between the two germline ends. In germline, CDR1 is SGHRS, CDR2 YFSETQ. The CDR3 loop spans 13 amino acids. V usage is TRBV5-1 and J usage is TRBJ1-3; no clear D. The receptor was isolated from a man aged 25 to 40 with acute or convalescent COVID-19. Input material: peripheral blood. The CDR3 DNA is TGCGCCAGCAGCTTTGAGCTTGGAAACACCATATATTTT. Its protein product is CASSFELGNTIYF.